This TCR beta chain was recovered during a study of cytomegalovirus exposure and HLA in healthy donors. The V gene end was trimmed by 0 bases and the J gene end by 6 bases; junction bases not matched to a gene: 9. In germline, CDR1 is LNHNV, CDR2 YYDKDF (reference sequence). The CDR3 sequence is 17 residues long. It was with 60 Vbeta and 13 Jbeta primers that the PCR ran. The protocol was immunoSEQ multiplex PCR, while the TCRdb copy is restricted to in-frame clones and leaves out a portion. The sample consists of about 300,000 clones, 86% of them appearing once. Study outcomes and limitations: Reportedly, a later analysis found an Asian-associated ancestry cluster had fewer N-insertions than the approximately 670-donor mean. Previously analyzed data showed that most TCR beta V segments were productive at a frequency of about 90% or about 30%. Across donors, most TCRs were seen rarely, yet some public ones were widespread. Excluded were some V segments that proved indistinguishable, including TRBV6-2 and TRBV6-3.

As regards this clone: Its antigen is currently unknown.

The sequence was collected from a man aged 35 to 55 in good health and CMV-seropositive. The specimen sequenced was PBMCs. The chain links TRBV15 to TRBJ2-4, with 9 bases fitting TRBD1. CDR3: CATSRDRGQGRGNIQYF. In nucleotides, the CDR3 is TGTGCCACCAGCAGAGATAGGGGACAGGGCCGGGGAAACATTCAGTACTTC.